This record concerns one T cell receptor (beta chain) sequence. These data are taken from a study of patients and donors after allogeneic stem cell transplantation. TCRdb processed the RT-PCR reads anew with MiXCR; each CDR3 protein has one entry. The table lists under 200,000 distinct CDR3 sequences, approximately 30% of them singletons, with 2.5% to 3.5% in the top ten. CDR1 and CDR2 from the germline V gene are LNHDA and SQIVND (reference sequence). J gave up 5 bases and V 1 base, and 6 bases lay outside the gene matches. The CDR3 totals 15 residues. What was sequenced was blood, either unsorted or a sorted T cell fraction (not recorded which). The chain carries TRBV19 and TRBJ2-5; 8 bases fit TRBD2. This TCR was recovered from a human donor who was either an allogeneic HSCT recipient or a stem cell or donor lymphocyte infusion donor (not recorded which). It is not recorded whose cells these are; they may come from a transplant donor. The CDR3 DNA reads TGTGCCAGTAGTATAGCGGGAGGGCCGTGGGAGACCCAGTACTTC. Translating it yields CASSIAGGPWETQYF.